A selection of T cell receptor beta chains follows, all from one sample in a study of breast tumors, draining lymph nodes, adjacent tissues. TCRdb recomputed calls from the multiplex PCR reads with MiXCR, one row per CDR3 protein. The sample lists 150,000 to 250,000 distinct CDR3 sequences, about 32% occurring once. Sequences were obtained from axillary lymph node tissue. These receptor sequences come from a female donor with breast cancer. Some clones in this sample may be carry-over from other donors' samples. The CDR3 runs from the conserved cysteine through the conserved F or W. The D gene is left open where the match is weak. Part of the rows lack a size; the others show once, few, many or a class for expanded clones.

j_gene: TRBJ2-1
v_gene: TRBV6-1
d_gene: TRBD2
abundance: few
CDR3nt: TGTGCCAGCAGTCTCTTAGCGGGATCCTCCTACAATGAGCAGTTCTTC
CDR3aa: CASSLLAGSSYNEQFF

j_gene: TRBJ2-5
v_gene: TRBV9
d_gene: -
abundance: many
CDR3nt: TGTGCCAGCAGCGCTCCTAACTCAGCCAGGGAGACCCAGTACTTC
CDR3aa: CASSAPNSARETQYF

j_gene: TRBJ2-2
v_gene: TRBV4-3
d_gene: -
abundance: many
CDR3nt: TGCGCCAGCAGCCAGGGGGCAGGACTAGGCACCGGGGAGCTGTTTTTT
CDR3aa: CASSQGAGLGTGELFF

j_gene: TRBJ2-1
v_gene: TRBV28
d_gene: TRBD2
abundance: few
CDR3nt: TGTGCCAGCAGTACTGGGACTATCGGCGACAATGAGCAGTTCTTC
CDR3aa: CASSTGTIGDNEQFF

j_gene: TRBJ1-1
v_gene: TRBV7-9
d_gene: -
abundance: -
CDR3nt: TGTGCCAGCAGCTTAGGAACTTTT
CDR3aa: CASSLGTF

j_gene: TRBJ1-1
v_gene: TRBV20-1
d_gene: -
abundance: -
CDR3nt: TGCAGTGCTAGGGGAGAGAACAGGAGTGGGGGGACTGAAGCTTTCTTT
CDR3aa: CSARGENRSGGTEAFF

j_gene: TRBJ1-1
v_gene: TRBV27
d_gene: -
abundance: -
CDR3nt: TGTGCCAGCAGTTCACTATCGGGCAGGACGGGAAACACTGAAGCTTTCTTT
CDR3aa: CASSSLSGRTGNTEAFF

j_gene: TRBJ2-6
v_gene: TRBV7-2
d_gene: TRBD2
abundance: -
CDR3nt: TGTGCCAGCAGCCCTGGACTAGCGGGGGACACCGGGGAGCTGTGCTCTGGGGCCAACGTCCTGACTTTC
CDR3aa: CASSPGLAGDTGELCSGANVLTF

j_gene: TRBJ2-3
v_gene: TRBV2
d_gene: -
abundance: many
CDR3nt: TGTGCCAGCAGGGTCCCGGGCTCAGATACGCAGTATTTT
CDR3aa: CASRVPGSDTQYF

j_gene: TRBJ1-2
v_gene: TRBV6-2/TRBV6-3
d_gene: -
abundance: -
CDR3nt: TGTGCCAGCAGCCTCCCCCATAGACAGATGGAGAGCTATGGCTACACCTTC
CDR3aa: CASSLPHRQMESYGYTF

j_gene: TRBJ2-1
v_gene: TRBV19
d_gene: TRBD2
abundance: -
CDR3nt: TGCGCCAGCAGTTTAAATCCACTAGCGGGGCTCAATGAACAGTCCTTC
CDR3aa: CASSLNPLAGLNEQSF

j_gene: TRBJ2-1
v_gene: TRBV3-1
d_gene: TRBD2
abundance: many
CDR3nt: TGTGCCAGCAGCCAAGAGAAACTAGCGGGAGGGAATGAGCAGTTCTTC
CDR3aa: CASSQEKLAGGNEQFF

j_gene: TRBJ2-2
v_gene: TRBV11-2
d_gene: -
abundance: many
CDR3nt: TGTGCCAGCAGCTCGCAGTTCCGGTCCGGGGAGCTGTTTTTT
CDR3aa: CASSSQFRSGELFF

j_gene: TRBJ1-1
v_gene: TRBV20-1
d_gene: -
abundance: -
CDR3nt: TGCAGTGCTAGAGGGGGGGGCAACCCAACCACTGAAGCTTTCTTT
CDR3aa: CSARGGGNPTTEAFF

j_gene: TRBJ2-7
v_gene: TRBV6-5
d_gene: TRBD2
abundance: -
CDR3nt: TGTGCCAGCGGACGGGAGGGGGGCTACGAGCAGTACTTC
CDR3aa: CASGREGGYEQYF

j_gene: TRBJ2-2
v_gene: TRBV5-1
d_gene: -
abundance: many
CDR3nt: TGCGCCAGCAGCTTGGAGCTACTCGGAACCGGGGAGCTGTTTTTT
CDR3aa: CASSLELLGTGELFF

j_gene: TRBJ2-1
v_gene: TRBV24-1
d_gene: TRBD2
abundance: -
CDR3nt: TGTGCCACCAGTGGGTCCGCGGGAGGGGCGGGGGATGAGCAGTTCTTC
CDR3aa: CATSGSAGGAGDEQFF

j_gene: TRBJ1-1
v_gene: TRBV12-3/TRBV12-4
d_gene: -
abundance: -
CDR3nt: TGTGCCAGCAGTCACGGACTTAACACTGAAGCTTTCTTT
CDR3aa: CASSHGLNTEAFF

j_gene: TRBJ2-7
v_gene: TRBV28
d_gene: -
abundance: many
CDR3nt: TGTGCCAGCAGTTTGGGTAATTCCTACGAGCAGTACTTC
CDR3aa: CASSLGNSYEQYF

j_gene: TRBJ2-7
v_gene: TRBV7-2
d_gene: TRBD2
abundance: many
CDR3nt: TGTGCCAGCAGCTTTACTAGCGGGAGGAAGTACTTC
CDR3aa: CASSFTSGRKYF

j_gene: TRBJ1-2
v_gene: TRBV29-1
d_gene: -
abundance: many
CDR3nt: TGCAGCATTTGGACTGTGAACTATGGCTACACCTTC
CDR3aa: CSIWTVNYGYTF

j_gene: TRBJ1-3
v_gene: TRBV5-6
d_gene: -
abundance: many
CDR3nt: TGTGCCAGCACCCGGAGGGGGGATGGAAACACCATATATTTT
CDR3aa: CASTRRGDGNTIYF

j_gene: TRBJ2-1
v_gene: TRBV30
d_gene: TRBD1
abundance: -
CDR3nt: TGTGCCTGGTCCAGGGGGCGTTCCTACAATGAGCAGTTCTTC
CDR3aa: CAWSRGRSYNEQFF

j_gene: TRBJ1-1
v_gene: TRBV10-3
d_gene: -
abundance: few
CDR3nt: TGTGCCATCAGTGAGGACAGGCAGAACACTGAAGCTTTCTTT
CDR3aa: CAISEDRQNTEAFF

j_gene: TRBJ2-6
v_gene: TRBV5-8
d_gene: -
abundance: few
CDR3nt: TGTGCCAGCAGCGCCGACATTTTCTCTGGGGCCAACGTCCTGACTTTC
CDR3aa: CASSADIFSGANVLTF

j_gene: TRBJ2-1
v_gene: TRBV3-1
d_gene: -
abundance: many
CDR3nt: TGTGCCAGCAGCCAAGAAGCGAATTACAATGAGCAGTTCTTC
CDR3aa: CASSQEANYNEQFF

j_gene: TRBJ1-4
v_gene: TRBV20-1
d_gene: TRBD1
abundance: -
CDR3nt: TGCAGTGCTGGGACAGGCCGTAATGAGGAACTGTTTTTT
CDR3aa: CSAGTGRNEELFF

j_gene: TRBJ2-1
v_gene: TRBV10-2
d_gene: -
abundance: many
CDR3nt: TGCGCCAGCAGTGGCGCTAGCGCCGGGGAGCAGTTCTTC
CDR3aa: CASSGASAGEQFF